This T cell receptor beta chain derives from a study of shared clonotypes between healthy human individuals. Whole-study context: Each donor's CD4 naive and CD4 memory cells filled three plates apiece, CD8 naive two, and CD8 memory one.

TCRdb keeps only in-frame clones here, not all; method: immunoSEQ multiplex PCR. The table lists approximately 100,000 clones, 55% to 70% of them singletons. Unmatched junction bases numbered 4, after V lost 5 bases and J lost 2 bases. The CDR3 has 15 amino acids. CDR1 is SGHRS and CDR2 is YFSETQ in the germline V gene. V and J are TRBV5-1 and TRBJ2-3, with 11 bases matching TRBD1. This TCR was recovered from a woman in her twenties or thirties in good health. Sequenced material: memory CD8+ T cells sorted from blood. Subset described: CD45RO+ cells pooled with CCR7-negative TemRA cells. The CDR3 nucleotides read TGCGCCAGCAGTTACGGACAGGGGGCCACAGATACGCAGTATTTT. Residues: CASSYGQGATDTQYF.